This T cell receptor beta chain was captured in a study of CD8 T cells in Susac syndrome. About the study: Blood was drawn from patients with Susac syndrome. At that point, they were therapy-naive, on corticosteroids, or on intravenous immunoglobulin alone.

The CD8+ and CD4+ T cells were negatively isolated, with the TEMRA cells enriched by FACS. This clonotype appeared a single time. Its target is not known. An input of about 0.5 to 1 ug of RNA was subjected to reverse transcription using random hexamers. The authors amplified TCR beta CDR3 across 54 Vbeta and 13 Jbeta using immunoSEQ multiplex PCR. TCRdb used MiXCR to reprocess the immunoSEQ multiplex PCR reads, holding one entry per CDR3 protein. The sample contains about 140,000 distinct CDR3 sequences, 95% of which appear only once. General study results and limits: Among active patients and in TEMRA cells, CD8+ clonal expansion in Susac reached its peak.

The receptor was derived from a human donor with Susac syndrome. Sequencing was performed on CD8+ T cells from PBMCs.

CDR3 sequence reads: CASSLARLGAYGYTF. CDR3 bases: TGTGCCAGCAGTTTAGCGCGTCTGGGGGCTTATGGCTACACCTTC. The rearrangement links TRBV12-3 or TRBV12-4 to TRBJ1-2; TRBD1 is a possible D gene (6 bases). The CDR3 is made up of 15 amino acids. V was shortened by 0 bases and J by 5 bases, with 13 bases between the two germline ends.